These 26 T cell receptor beta chains originate from one sample sequenced in a study of T cells in Graves' hyperthyroidism and ophthalmopathy. It was RNA transcripts that yielded the amplified TCR beta CDR3 regions. An initial round of RT-PCR targeting the TCR CDR3 relied on the HTBI primer set. MiXCR, applied by TCRdb to the multiplex PCR reads, yields one record per CDR3 protein. The sample shows fewer than 450,000 distinct CDR3 sequences, 13% to 15% of them seen only once. The sample comprised blood. The receptors were sampled from a woman aged 60 to 75 with Graves' ophthalmopathy.

V usage is TRBV11-2 and J usage is TRBJ2-3, with 10 bases fitting TRBD2. The junction had 12 bases not matched to a gene; V was cut back by 8 bases and J by 4 bases. CDR1 is SGHAT and CDR2 is FQNNGV in the germline V gene. This CDR3 has 16 amino acids. CDR3 region: CASPGTSESRSDTQYF. CDR3 nucleotide sequence: TGTGCCAGCCCCGGGACTAGCGAAAGTAGGTCAGATACGCAGTATTTT.

The chain recombines TRBV3-1 with TRBJ1-6; no clear D gene. The V gene lost 1 base and the J gene lost 9 bases, with 7 bases spanning the gap. The CDR3 has 13 residues. Germline-derived CDR1 and CDR2 are LGHDT and YNNKEL (reference sequence). CDR3 protein: CASSQVSGSPLHF. The CDR3 DNA reads as TGTGCCAGCAGCCAAGTATCTGGTTCACCCCTCCACTTT.

This clonotype was detected a few times. The CDR3 loop is CASSYPGDTEAFF. CDR3 sequence (DNA): TGTGCCAGCAGTTATCCAGGGGACACTGAAGCTTTCTTT. The chain has TRBV28 and TRBJ1-1, with D maybe TRBD1 (6 bases). V lost 4 bases and J 3 bases, leaving 9 bases between the germline ends. This CDR3 comprises 13 residues. The germline CDR1 and CDR2 sequences are MDHEN and SYDVKM.

This clonotype was counted only a few times. A much larger clone differs from this one at a single base, so this may be a read error. V and J are TRBV7-2 and TRBJ2-5, with no clear D. The CDR3 is made up of 14 amino acids. The germline CDR1 and CDR2 sequences are SGHTA and FQGNSA. The V end lost 4 bases, the J end lost 2 bases, and 11 bases lay between the germline ends. The CDR3 sequence is CASSSWGGQETQYF. CDR3 DNA: TGTGCCAGCAGCTCCTGGGGTGGTCAAGAGACCCAGTACTTC.

This clonotype was recorded at least ten times. The rearrangement joins TRBV30 to TRBJ2-7; TRBD2 might be the D (5 bases). Trimming cost V 1 base and J 7 bases, with 11 bases left between them. The CDR3 has 12 residues. Germline CDR1 GTSNPN, CDR2 SVGIG (reference sequence). The CDR3 region has the DNA TGTGCCTGGAGTGGGGGAACTAGGGAGCAGTACTTC. Its translation: CAWSGGTREQYF. Supplemented by reference TRBV30 and TRBJ2-7, the full variable domain reads SQTIHQWPATLVQPVGSPLSLECTVEGTSNPNLYWYRQAAGRGLQLLFYSVGIGQISSEVPQNLSASRPQDRQFILSSKKLLLSDSGFYLCAWSGGTREQYFGPGTRLTVT.

This clonotype was detected a few times. V usage is TRBV7-3 and J usage is TRBJ2-2; no clear D gene. The V gene lost 1 base and the J gene lost 6 bases, with 6 bases spanning the gap. CDR1 is SGHTA, CDR2 FQGTGA, per germline. This CDR3 comprises 13 residues. The CDR3 reads CASSLIGPGELFF. The CDR3 coding sequence is TGTGCCAGCAGCTTAATAGGTCCCGGGGAGCTGTTTTTT. Looking up the rest from reference TRBV7-3 and TRBJ2-2 gives the full variable domain: GAGVSQTPSNKVTEKGKYVELRCDPISGHTALYWYRQSLGQGPEFLIYFQGTGAADDSGLPNDRFFAVRPEGSVSTLKIQRTERGDSAVYLCASSLIGPGELFFGEGSRLTVL.

In the case of this clonotype: Its ends do not fully match the called genes, so a read error is possible. V gene TRBV5-1 combines with J gene TRBJ2-7, with a possible D match to TRBD2 (6 bases). This CDR3 has 12 amino acids. Germline V gene sequence: CDR1 SGHRS, CDR2 YFSETQ. The CDR3 region is CASSPGLTEQYF. The CDR3 DNA follows: TGTGCCAGCAGCCCTGGACTAACCGAGCAGTACTTC.

This clonotype was picked up a small number of times. V is TRBV13 and J is TRBJ2-1, with no clear D. Trimming removed 5 bases from V and 8 bases from J, with 13 bases in between. The CDR3 loop spans 13 amino acids. Germline V lookup: CDR1 PRHDT, CDR2 FYEKMQ (reference sequence). CDR3 nucleotide sequence: TGTGCCAGCAGCCCTCCAGTTAACCATGAGCAGTTCTTC. This codes for CASSPPVNHEQFF.

At least ten counts were recorded for this clonotype. The rearrangement links TRBV15 to TRBJ2-1; 10 nucleotides agree with TRBD2. The junction had 8 bases not matched to a gene; V was cut back by 1 base and J by 8 bases. Germline assignment: CDR1 LNHNV and CDR2 YYDKDF (reference sequence). The CDR3 covers 16 residues. The CDR3 DNA follows: TGTGCCACCAGCAGAGTCGGTAGCGGGAGGTGGGATGAGCAGTTCTTC. It is translated as CATSRVGSGRWDEQFF.

This clonotype was counted many times. J is TRBJ2-1 and V is TRBV3-1; D is tentatively TRBD1 or TRBD2 (6 bases each). Trimming removed 0 bases at V and 9 bases at J, with 24 bases between. This CDR3 contains 18 residues. From germline, CDR1 is LGHDT and CDR2 YNNKEL (reference sequence). As DNA, the CDR3 is TGTGCCAGCAGCCAAGACCGTAAGGGGGGAGCCTCCTGGGGTGAGCAGTTCTTC. It encodes CASSQDRKGGASWGEQFF.

This clonotype occurred many times. This rearrangement joins TRBV20-1 to TRBJ2-5, with 12 bases identical to TRBD2. Germline V gene lookup returns CDR1 DFQATT and CDR2 SNEGSKA (reference sequence). V gave up 2 bases and J gave up 5 bases; unmatched junction bases: 9. The CDR3 contains 16 residues. For the CDR3, the DNA is TGCAGTGCTAGACAGCTAGCGGGAGGGCCTGGGGAGACCCAGTACTTC. Encoded protein: CSARQLAGGPGETQYF.

The chain has TRBV20-1 and TRBJ2-1; the D gene could be TRBD1 or TRBD2 (6 bases each). Trimming pared 3 bases from V and 12 bases from J, leaving 24 bases between. Germline CDR1 reads DFQATT; CDR2 reads SNEGSKA (reference sequence). The CDR3 is made up of 15 amino acids. The CDR3 sequence: CSASEAGQLYNGQFF. The CDR3 DNA reads as TGCAGTGCTAGTGAGGCGGGACAACTCTACAACGGGCAGTTCTTC.

The genes are TRBV4-2 and TRBJ2-3; 7 bases map to TRBD1. This CDR3 has 17 amino acids. V gave up 0 bases and J gave up 1 base; unmatched junction bases: 7. The germline V gene has CDR1 LGHNA and CDR2 YNFKEQ. CDR3: CASSQDARGPGTDTQYF. The CDR3 DNA is TGTGCCAGCAGCCAAGACGCGAGGGGGCCAGGCACAGATACGCAGTATTTT.

Ten or more counts support this clonotype. In DNA, the CDR3 is TGCAGTGCTAGAGACCAACAGGGGGCTGGGGCCAACGTCCTGACTTTC. Its protein product is CSARDQQGAGANVLTF. J is TRBJ2-6 and V is TRBV20-1; 8 nucleotides line up with TRBD1. After removal of 0 bases from V and 2 bases from J, the junction contained 3 bases not matched to a gene. Germline V CDR1 and CDR2: DFQATT, SNEGSKA (reference sequence). The CDR3 runs to 16 residues.

This clonotype has a handful of counts. The gene calls are TRBV20-1 and TRBJ1-3; D might be TRBD1 (6 bases). The germline V gene has CDR1 DFQATT and CDR2 SNEGSKA (reference sequence). The V end lost 0 bases, the J end lost 0 bases, and 12 bases lay between the germline ends. CDR3 length equals 16 residues. The CDR3 DNA sequence: TGCAGTGCTAGAGATCTGGGCAGGGGCTCTGGAAACACCATATATTTT. Residues: CSARDLGRGSGNTIYF.

This clonotype appeared many times. The chain has TRBV29-1 and TRBJ2-4, with D possibly TRBD2 on 7 matching bases. CDR3 length: 12 residues. V was clipped by 4 bases and J by 8 bases, with 12 bases between them. Germline CDR1 is SQVTM and CDR2 is ANQGSEA. The CDR3 loop is CSVVGEGDIQYF. CDR3 DNA: TGCAGCGTTGTGGGGGAGGGGGACATTCAGTACTTC.

Worth noting for this clonotype: Its ends do not fully match the called genes, so a read error is possible. This chain's CDR3 is CASKVGASYGQYF. CDR3 DNA: TGCGCCAGCAAGGTCGGGGCTTCCTACGGGCAGTACTTC. This chain connects TRBV10-1 to TRBJ2-7; TRBD1 or TRBD2 may be the D gene (5 bases each). There are 13 residues in the CDR3. Germline CDR1 and CDR2: WNHNN and SYGVQD (reference sequence).

This clonotype was picked up one time. The rearrangement uses TRBV5-1 and TRBJ2-5; D is possibly TRBD1 (6 bases). This CDR3 contains 15 residues. With 4 bases removed from V and 4 bases from J, the gap between germline ends came to 17 bases. CDR1 is SGHRS, CDR2 YFSETQ, per germline. CDR3 protein: CASSTGQIRGETQYF. CDR3 bases: TGCGCCAGCAGCACGGGACAAATTAGGGGAGAGACCCAGTACTTC.

Many counts were recorded for this clonotype. This chain uses TRBV19 with TRBJ1-1; D remains unclear. Germline V lookup: CDR1 LNHDA, CDR2 SQIVND (reference sequence). Trimming pared 3 bases from V and 4 bases from J, leaving 12 bases between. CDR3 length equals 14 residues. CDR3 sequence reads: CASSIVTRGTEAFF. The CDR3 DNA follows: TGTGCCAGTAGTATCGTCACTCGGGGCACTGAAGCTTTCTTT. Looking up the rest from reference TRBV19 and TRBJ1-1 gives the full variable domain: DGGITQSPKYLFRKEGQNVTLSCEQNLNHDAMYWYRQDPGQGLRLIYYSQIVNDFQKGDIAEGYSVSREKKESFPLTVTSAQKNPTAFYLCASSIVTRGTEAFFGQGTRLTVV.

This clonotype was recorded a few times. The chain is built from TRBV5-1 and TRBJ1-6; D not certain. Trimming pared 1 base from V and 7 bases from J, leaving 12 bases between. The CDR3 is 15 amino acids. CDR1 is SGHRS and CDR2 is YFSETQ in the germline V gene. In nucleotides, the CDR3 is TGCGCCAGCAGCTTGCTAGTAGAGAACAATTCACCCCTCCACTTT. As protein: CASSLLVENNSPLHF.

V and J are TRBV11-3 and TRBJ2-2; D is possibly TRBD2 (5 bases). CDR1 is SGHNT, CDR2 YENEEA, per germline. V dropped 2 bases and J dropped 7 bases, with 8 bases sitting between them. The CDR3 runs 13 residues. CDR3 coding DNA: TGTGCCAGCAGCTTATCGGGGATCGGGGAGCTGTTTTTT. This gives the protein CASSLSGIGELFF.

As to this clonotype: A read error may explain this, as a much larger clone is one base away. The chain recombines TRBV5-1 with TRBJ2-2; D not certain. The CDR3 covers 15 residues. Germline V gene lookup returns CDR1 SGHRS and CDR2 YFSETQ. CDR3 nucleotides: TGCGCCAGCGGAACGGCAGGAGCGAACACAGGGGAGCTGTTTTTT. Its translation is CASGTAGANTGELFF.

This clonotype was recorded many times. The chain joins TRBV3-1 to TRBJ2-3; a possible D gene is TRBD2 (6 bases). The CDR3 is 17 amino acids. The germline V gene encodes CDR1 LGHDT and CDR2 YNNKEL (reference sequence). V gave up 7 bases and J gave up 0 bases, with 20 bases separating them. CDR3 sequence reads: CASTEESGLPSTDTQYF. The DNA of the CDR3 is TGTGCCAGCACGGAGGAGTCGGGACTTCCTAGCACAGATACGCAGTATTTT.

This clonotype was detected ten times or more. This chain joins TRBV7-2 and TRBJ2-1; the D gene is possibly TRBD2 (5 bases). The CDR3 spans 16 residues. Germline V gene data show CDR1 as SGHTA and CDR2 as FQGNSA. The V end was cut by 1 base, the J end by 3 bases, with 13 bases between. The DNA of the CDR3 is TGTGCCAGCAGCTTAGATCCGACGGGATTCTACAATGAGCAGTTCTTC. This sequence encodes CASSLDPTGFYNEQFF.

This clonotype was observed a few times. The rearrangement uses TRBV7-9 and TRBJ2-7; 7 bases match TRBD1. Unmatched junction bases numbered 9, after V lost 2 bases and J lost 5 bases. CDR1 is SEHNR, CDR2 FQNEAQ, per germline (reference sequence). This CDR3 is built from 15 residues. The CDR3 protein is CASSLILGGTHEQYF. The CDR3 coding sequence is TGTGCCAGCAGCTTAATTTTAGGGGGCACGCACGAGCAGTACTTC.

At least ten counts were recorded for this clonotype. The J gene is TRBJ2-5, the V gene TRBV28, with D perhaps TRBD2 (6 bases). Trimming stripped 11 bases from V and 4 bases from J, with 17 bases between. The CDR3 is 13 amino acids. CDR1 and CDR2 from the germline V gene are MDHEN and SYDVKM. The chain's CDR3 is CASSEGRIETQYF. The CDR3 coding sequence is TGTGCCTCCTCGGAGGGCCGGATAGAGACCCAGTACTTC.